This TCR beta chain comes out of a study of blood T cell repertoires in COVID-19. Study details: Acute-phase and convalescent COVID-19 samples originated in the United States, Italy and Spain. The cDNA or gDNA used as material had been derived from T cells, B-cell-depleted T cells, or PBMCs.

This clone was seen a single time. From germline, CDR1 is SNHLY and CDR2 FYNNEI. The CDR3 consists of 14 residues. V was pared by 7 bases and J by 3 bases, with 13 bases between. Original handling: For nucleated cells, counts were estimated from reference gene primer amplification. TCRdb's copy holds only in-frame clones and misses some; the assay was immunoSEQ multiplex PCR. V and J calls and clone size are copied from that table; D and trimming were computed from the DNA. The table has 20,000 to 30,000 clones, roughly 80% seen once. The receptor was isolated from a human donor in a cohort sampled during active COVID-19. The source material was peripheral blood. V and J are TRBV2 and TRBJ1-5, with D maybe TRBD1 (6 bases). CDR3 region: CASNFGQFNQPQHF. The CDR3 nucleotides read TGTGCCAGCAATTTCGGACAGTTCAATCAGCCCCAGCATTTT.